This T cell receptor beta chain was profiled in a study of blood T cell repertoires in COVID-19. Across the whole study: There were acute and convalescent COVID-19 samples, and they came from the United States, Italy and Spain. T cells, B-cell-depleted T cells, or PBMCs supplied cDNA or gDNA.

The germline V gene has CDR1 KGHDR and CDR2 SFDVKD. With 6 bases removed from V and 3 bases from J, the gap between germline ends came to 11 bases. This CDR3 contains 15 residues. Per the original methods: Estimates of nucleated cell counts were drawn from the amplification of reference gene primers. This table comes from immunoSEQ multiplex PCR, and its TCRdb copy is limited to in-frame clones, with some not included. The V and J calls and clone size were taken over from that table, and D and trimming were inferred from the DNA. The sample holds around 160,000 clones, 88% seen once. This clone has only one observation.

The V and J genes are TRBV24-1 and TRBJ2-6, with D maybe TRBD1 (5 bases). This receptor was taken from a human donor in a cohort sampled during active COVID-19. Input material: peripheral blood. CDR3 loop: CATSTQGSGANVLTF. CDR3 nucleotides: TGTGCCACCAGTACGCAGGGAAGTGGGGCCAACGTCCTGACTTTC.